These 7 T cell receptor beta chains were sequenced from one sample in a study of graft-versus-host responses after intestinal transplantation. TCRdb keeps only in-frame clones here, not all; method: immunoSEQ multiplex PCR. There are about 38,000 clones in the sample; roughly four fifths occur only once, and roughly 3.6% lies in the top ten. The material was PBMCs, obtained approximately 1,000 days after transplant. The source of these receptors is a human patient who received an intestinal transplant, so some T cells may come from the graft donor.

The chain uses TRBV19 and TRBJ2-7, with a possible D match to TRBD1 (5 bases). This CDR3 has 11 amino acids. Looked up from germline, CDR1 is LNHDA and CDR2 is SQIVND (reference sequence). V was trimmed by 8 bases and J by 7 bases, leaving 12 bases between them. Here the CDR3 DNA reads TGTGCCAGTGGTAGGGGCTGGGAGCAGTACTTC. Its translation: CASGRGWEQYF. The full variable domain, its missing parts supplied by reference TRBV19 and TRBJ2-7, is DGGITQSPKYLFRKEGQNVTLSCEQNLNHDAMYWYRQDPGQGLRLIYYSQIVNDFQKGDIAEGYSVSREKKESFPLTVTSAQKNPTAFYLCASGRGWEQYFGPGTRLTVT.

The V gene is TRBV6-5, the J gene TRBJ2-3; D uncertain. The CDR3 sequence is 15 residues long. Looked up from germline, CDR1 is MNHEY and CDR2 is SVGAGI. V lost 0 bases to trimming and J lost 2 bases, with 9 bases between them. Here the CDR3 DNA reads TGTGCCAGCAGTTACTCGGTTGAGCTCACAGATACGCAGTATTTT. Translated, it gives CASSYSVELTDTQYF.

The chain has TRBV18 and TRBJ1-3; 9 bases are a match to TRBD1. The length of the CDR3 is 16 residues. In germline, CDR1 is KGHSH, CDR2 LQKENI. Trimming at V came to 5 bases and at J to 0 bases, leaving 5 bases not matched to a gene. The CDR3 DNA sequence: TGTGCCAGCTCAAGTGGACAGGGGAGCTCTGGAAACACCATATATTTT. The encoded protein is CASSSGQGSSGNTIYF.

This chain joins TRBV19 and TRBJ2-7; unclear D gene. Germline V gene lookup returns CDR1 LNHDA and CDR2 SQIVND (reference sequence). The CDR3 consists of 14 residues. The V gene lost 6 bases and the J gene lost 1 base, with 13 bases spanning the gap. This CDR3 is CASRSEGQSYEQYF. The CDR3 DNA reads TGTGCCAGTAGATCAGAAGGTCAATCCTACGAGCAGTACTTC.

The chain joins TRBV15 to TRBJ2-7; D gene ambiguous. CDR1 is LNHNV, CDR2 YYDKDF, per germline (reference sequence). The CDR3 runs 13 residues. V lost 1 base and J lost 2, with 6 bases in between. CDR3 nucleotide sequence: TGTGCCACCAGCAGAGCTGATGCCTACGAGCAGTACTTC. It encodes CATSRADAYEQYF.

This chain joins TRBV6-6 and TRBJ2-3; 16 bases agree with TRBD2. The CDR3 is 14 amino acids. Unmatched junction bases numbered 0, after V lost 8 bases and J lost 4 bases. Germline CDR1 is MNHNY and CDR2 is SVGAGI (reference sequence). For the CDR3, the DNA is TGTGCCAGCGGGACTAGCGGGGGGGCAGATACGCAGTATTTT. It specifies CASGTSGGADTQYF.

CDR3 region: CASSGGGLAAYEQYF. Here the CDR3 DNA reads TGCGCCAGCAGTGGAGGGGGCCTAGCGGCCTACGAGCAGTACTTC. The V gene is TRBV5-1, the J gene TRBJ2-7, with D perhaps given as TRBD1 or TRBD2 (7 bases each). CDR1 is SGHRS, CDR2 YFSETQ, per germline. Trimming took 5 bases from V and 2 from J, leaving 17 bases between them. The CDR3 has 15 residues.